The rows below give T cell receptor beta chains drawn from one sample of a study of blood T cell repertoires in COVID-19. Sequencing used immunoSEQ multiplex PCR; TCRdb keeps in-frame clones, though not all of them. The sample holds around 140,000 clones, 84% seen once. What was sequenced was peripheral blood. The receptors shown here come from a human donor in a cohort sampled during active COVID-19. The CDR3 runs from the conserved cysteine through the conserved F or W. The D gene is left open where the match is weak. Only part of the rows carry a size: once, few, many, or a class if the clone is expanded.

TRBD1	NA	TRBV28	TRBJ1-6	TGTGCCACCGCCCCAGGGGGGAACTATAATTCACCCCTCCACTTT	CATAPGGNYNSPLHF
NA	NA	TRBV21-1	TRBJ2-6	NA	CASSKVGQGSGANVLTF
TRBD1	NA	TRBV5-1	TRBJ2-5	TGCGCCAGCAGCCCTACAGGGGAAGAGTCCGCCCGAGAGACCCAGTACTTC	CASSPTGEESARETQYF
NA	NA	TRBV4-2	TRBJ1-1	TGTGCCAGCAGCCAAGTGGTGGGGGCCTTCACTGAAGCTTTCTTT	CASSQVVGAFTEAFF
NA	NA	TRBV29-1	TRBJ2-3	TGCAGCGTGAATAGGGGAGGCTCAGATACGCAGTATTTT	CSVNRGGSDTQYF
NA	NA	TRBV6-4	TRBJ2-2	TGTGCCACCGGTCCGGGAGCGGGCACCGGGGAGCTGTTTTTT	CATGPGAGTGELFF
NA	NA	TRBV6-1	TRBJ2-6	TGTGCCAGCAGTGACCCAGGAACTGGGGCCAACGTCCTGACTTTC	CASSDPGTGANVLTF
NA	NA	TRBV28	TRBJ1-1	TGTGCCAGCATGGGGGCGGGCGATATCACTGAAGCTTTCTTT	CASMGAGDITEAFF
NA	NA	TRBV5-1	TRBJ1-1	TGCGCCAGCAGCCTCTTGTCGGACACACATGAAGCTTTCTTT	CASSLLSDTHEAFF
NA	NA	TRBV15	TRBJ1-5	TGTGCCACCAGCAGAGATCGGGGGGGCCGGCGGCCCCAGCATTTT	CATSRDRGGRRPQHF
TRBD2	few	TRBV27	TRBJ2-1	TGTGCCAGCAGGAGCCGTGGGGCGGGAGTATCCTACAATGAGCAGTTCTTC	CASRSRGAGVSYNEQFF
NA	once	TRBV7-8	TRBJ1-2	TGTGCCAGCAGCCCCAGGGTAGAGAACTATGGCTACACCTTC	CASSPRVENYGYTF
TRBD1	NA	TRBV9	TRBJ1-2	TGTGCCAGCAGCATTGGGACAGGGGTTGGCAACTATGGCTACACCTTC	CASSIGTGVGNYGYTF
NA	NA	TRBV6-6	TRBJ1-1	TGTGCCAGCAGTCCCCCGAGCCCCGGACAGCCTAACACTGAAGCTTTCTTT	CASSPPSPGQPNTEAFF
TRBD1	NA	TRBV27	TRBJ1-4	TGTGCCAGCAGTGACCTAACAGGGGGCGCAGGGGAAAAACTGTTTTTT	CASSDLTGGAGEKLFF
NA	NA	TRBV19	TRBJ2-2	TGTGCCAGCCGGACTCACGACCCCACCGGGGAGCTGTTTTTT	CASRTHDPTGELFF
TRBD1	NA	TRBV5-1	TRBJ2-1	TGCGCCAGCAGCTTGCAGGACAGGGTGGATGAGCAGTTCTTC	CASSLQDRVDEQFF
NA	NA	TRBV11-2	TRBJ2-6	TGTGCCAGCAGCTTAGCGACTCCTGGGGCCAACGTCCTGACTTTC	CASSLATPGANVLTF
NA	NA	TRBV6-2/TRBV6-3	TRBJ2-3	TGTGCCAGCAGCCCCATACGGGCTGCGGGGCCGAGCACAGATACGCAGTATTTT	CASSPIRAAGPSTDTQYF
TRBD1	NA	TRBV5-1	TRBJ1-2	TGCGCCAGCAGCACGGGACAGGGGATTCATGGCTACACCTTC	CASSTGQGIHGYTF
TRBD1	NA	TRBV5-1	TRBJ1-2	TGCGCCAGCAGCTCGGGACAGAACTATGGCTACACCTTC	CASSSGQNYGYTF
TRBD1	once	TRBV5-4	TRBJ1-2	TGTGCCAGCACTATAGGGACAGATTATGGCTACACCTTC	CASTIGTDYGYTF
NA	NA	TRBV9	TRBJ2-7	TGTGCCAGCAGCGTAGCTCCCTCTGCGGGTGACGAGCAGTACTTC	CASSVAPSAGDEQYF
NA	NA	TRBV5-1	TRBJ1-6	TGCGCCAGCAGCTTCAACTTGTTGAATTCACCCCTCCACTTT	CASSFNLLNSPLHF
TRBD1	NA	TRBV19	TRBJ2-7	TGTGCCAGTAGTGGCCGGACAGGGGACTCCTACGAGCAGTACTTC	CASSGRTGDSYEQYF
NA	NA	TRBV6-5	TRBJ2-1	TGTGCCAGCACGATAGGGGTTGGGTCCTACAATGAGCAGTTCTTC	CASTIGVGSYNEQFF
NA	many	TRBV11-2	TRBJ2-5	TGTGCCAGCAGCTTAAGGTCGGAGGACTCCTATCAAGAGACCCAGTACTTC	CASSLRSEDSYQETQYF